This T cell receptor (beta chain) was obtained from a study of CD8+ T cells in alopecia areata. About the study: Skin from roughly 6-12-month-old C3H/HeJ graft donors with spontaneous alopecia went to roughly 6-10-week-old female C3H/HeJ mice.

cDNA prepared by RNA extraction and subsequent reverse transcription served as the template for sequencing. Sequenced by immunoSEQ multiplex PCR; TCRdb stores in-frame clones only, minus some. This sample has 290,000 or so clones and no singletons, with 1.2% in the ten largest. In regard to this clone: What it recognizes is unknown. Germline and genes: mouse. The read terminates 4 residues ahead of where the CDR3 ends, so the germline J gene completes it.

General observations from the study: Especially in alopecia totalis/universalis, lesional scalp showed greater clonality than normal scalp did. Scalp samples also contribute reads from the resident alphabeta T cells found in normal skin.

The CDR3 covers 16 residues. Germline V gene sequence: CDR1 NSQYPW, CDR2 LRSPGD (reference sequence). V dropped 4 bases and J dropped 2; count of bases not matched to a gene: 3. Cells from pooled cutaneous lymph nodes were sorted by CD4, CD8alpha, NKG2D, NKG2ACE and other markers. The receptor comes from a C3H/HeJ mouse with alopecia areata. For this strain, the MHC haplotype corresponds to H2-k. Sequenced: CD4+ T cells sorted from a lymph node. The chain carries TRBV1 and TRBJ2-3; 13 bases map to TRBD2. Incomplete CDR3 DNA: TGCACCTGCAGTGGGGGACTGGGGGGGACTGCAGAA. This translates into CTCSGGLGGTAE. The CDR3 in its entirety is CTCSGGLGGTAETLYF.